Sequencing of this T cell receptor (beta chain) was carried out in a study of cytomegalovirus exposure and HLA in healthy donors. In the study overall: Genotyping of 400 or so donors showed that approximately 83% belonged to the Caucasian-associated ancestry cluster.

After removal of 8 bases from V and 0 bases from J, the junction contained 7 bases not matched to a gene. Germline loops: CDR1 GTSNPN, CDR2 SVGIG (reference sequence). The CDR3 is 17 amino acids. Findings and caveats of the study: In presence/absence analyses, roughly uniform sequencing depth across donors was assumed. TRBV6-2, TRBV6-3 and some other V segments were unresolvable in 87-base-pair reads.

PCR involved 60 Vbeta and 13 Jbeta primers. The protocol was immunoSEQ multiplex PCR, while the TCRdb copy is restricted to in-frame clones and leaves out a portion. The sample carries 130,000 to 150,000 clones, roughly 78% recorded once. To note about this clone: Its antigen remains unidentified.

Regarding donors, all were healthy bone marrow donors. The gene calls are TRBV30 and TRBJ2-4, with 16 bases identical to TRBD2. The source is a man aged 40-49 years in good health and CMV-seropositive. Input material: PBMCs. The DNA of the CDR3 is TGTGCCGCTACGGGACTAGCGGGGGGGATAGCCAAAAACATTCAGTACTTC. Encoded protein: CAATGLAGGIAKNIQYF.